This T cell receptor (beta chain) was identified during a study of T cell repertoires in cytomegalovirus infection. Study-wide results and caveats: The response measured ex vivo was dominated by TCR beta clonotypes (HLA-C-restricted and CMV-specific). Of the TCR beta families, the public ones yielded a cumulative frequency that identified carriers of CMV plus the relevant HLA.

TCRdb reprocessed the reads with MiXCR, giving one entry per CDR3 protein. The table lists 250,000 to 300,000 distinct CDR3 sequences, 15% to 20% of them singletons. This clonotype was counted a few times. Its antigen is as yet unknown. The germline V and J ends were trimmed by 0 bases and 5 bases, with 13 bases remaining between them. There are 14 residues in the CDR3. Germline values: CDR1 DFQATT, CDR2 SNEGSKA (reference sequence). The receptor was derived from a human donor in good health (CMV status not recorded). Some clones in this sample may be carry-over from other donors' samples. This chain connects TRBV20-1 to TRBJ1-2; D gene ambiguous. The sample consisted of CD8+ T cells from PBMCs. The DNA for the CDR3 is TGCAGTGCTAGAGATTGGGAGGACCCTTATGGCTACACCTTC. Translated, it gives CSARDWEDPYGYTF.